This TCR beta chain was captured in a study of T cell responses to AZD1222 COVID-19 vaccine. Overall study findings and caveats: Close to half of all spike-specific TCRs reportedly target regions of the variants that are unmutated. Mostly white British, mostly female donors; authors suggested clonal diversity may be underestimated. The repertoires were collected only after the peak T cell response. Regions 160-218 and 743-854 dominated among vaccine-associated CD4 TCRs spanning spike.

Trimming took 4 bases from V and 5 from J, leaving 11 bases between them. Germline V gives CDR1 KGHSH, CDR2 LQKENI. The CDR3 runs to 13 residues. Data came from immunoSEQ multiplex PCR; TCRdb stores just in-frame clones and leaves some out. The sample shows about 160,000 clones, 88% of them seen only once. To note about this clone: As yet, its antigen is unknown.

This clonotype was obtained from an adult who received the AZD1222 COVID-19 vaccine. The V and J genes are TRBV18 and TRBJ1-1, with D tentatively TRBD1 (5 bases). The material sequenced was peripheral blood, taken 28 days after the second AZD1222 dose. CDR3 sequence reads: CASSQGEGTEAFF. CDR3 nucleotides: TGTGCCAGCTCACAAGGGGAAGGGACTGAAGCTTTCTTT.